This T cell receptor (beta chain) was identified in a study of blood T cell repertoires in COVID-19 (dated by TCRdb to the early 2020s). With respect to the entire study: Samples from collaborators originated in the United States, Italy and Spain and spanned both the acute and convalescent phases of COVID-19. The prospective study material was composed of cDNA or gDNA derived from T cells, B-cell-depleted T cells, or PBMCs. Deeply sampled blood TCRbeta repertoires from subjects exposed to, actively infected with, or recovered from COVID-19 were included in the dataset. The repertoires were released in a freely available public database meant as a resource for research on the immune response to SARS-CoV-2. Samples were obtained from the ongoing ImmuneRACE study (first 160 participants) and from 1,000 to 1,500 subjects provided by 6 global collaborators. Sample metadata almost always included a de-identified subject ID, COVID-19 status, age in years and sex. HLA class I and class II types, where available, came from metadata supplied by the sample provider rather than from assay-based typing.

Collaborating institutions collected whole blood in K2EDTA tubes following their own protocols. Collaborator samples were shipped for TCRbeta analysis as frozen whole blood, isolated PBMCs, or DNA extracted from either sample type. Study-level results and caveats: The quantity of clinical and demographic metadata differed by source and by participant and was supplied without curation.

Compared with germline, V lacks 2 bases and J lacks 0 bases; bases without a gene match: 3. Inclusive of the bounding cysteine and phenylalanine, the CDR3 is 16 residues long. Just the 48-base CDR3 DNA is kept, in frame starting at base 1. The germline V gene encodes CDR1 KGHSH and CDR2 LQKENI. Comments on this clone: Its antigen specificity is not known. No quality values exist for individual bases; no much larger clone is one base distant.

The immunoSEQ Assay, a bias-controlled multiplex PCR, was used to amplify TCRbeta CDR3 regions from genomic DNA. The authors processed their data as follows. The number of nucleated cells in each sample was estimated from the amplification of reference gene primers within the assay. To quantify the absolute abundance of each unique TCRbeta CDR3 rearrangement, sequence reads were collapsed and filtered. For each sample, productive Simpson clonality was calculated by taking the square root of Simpson's diversity index across productive rearrangements. As stored in TCRdb, this immuneACCESS dataset retains in-frame rearrangements with V and J assigned. A fraction of the clones does not appear; measured against another copy, unresolved V genes explain less than half of the discrepancy, and the remainder lacks a known reason. V, J and clone size reflect that table, while D and trimming were determined from the DNA. This sample has some 50,000 clones in its table, and around 88% of those were observed once. 5.5% to 6.5% of the sample belongs to the ten largest clones.

The sequenced sample was peripheral blood. The chain uses TRBV18 and TRBJ2-2; TRBD1 fits 7 bases in the junction. The clonotype originates from a woman aged 80 or over with acute or convalescent COVID-19. The nucleotide sequence is TGTGCCAGCTCACCAGGGACAGCCGCGAACACCGGGGAGCTGTTTTTT. Translated, this is CASSPGTAANTGELFF.